The sample holds many counts of the clone carrying this TCR beta chain. The data stem from a study of T-cell reconstitution after alpha-beta-depleted transplantation in children. Unique molecular identifiers featured in how the TCRbeta library was prepared. TCRdb re-called the PCR reads through MiXCR, storing one row per CDR3 protein. Here the sample spans roughly 100,000 distinct CDR3 sequences, 7% to 10% being singletons. J was trimmed by 2 bases and V by 0 bases; bases with no gene match: 14. There are 19 residues in the CDR3. Germline CDR1 and CDR2: DFQATT and SNEGSKA (reference sequence). The sequence derives from a human donor who donated a stem cell graft to a child with congenital amegakaryocytic thrombocytopenia. The chain uses TRBV20-1 and TRBJ2-1, with 9 bases lining up with TRBD1. The sample here was PBMCs from the stem cell graft donor, taken from the stem cell graft. The CDR3 loop is CSARDWLQGAEGTYNEQFF. CDR3 DNA: TGCAGTGCTAGAGATTGGCTACAGGGGGCTGAAGGCACCTACAATGAGCAGTTCTTC.